A single sample is the source of the 5 T cell receptor beta chains below, sequenced in a study of human versus mouse CDR3 diversity and MHC coevolution. Assay used: immunoSEQ multiplex PCR; TCRdb lists only in-frame clones, some missing. The sample shows about 77,000 clones, about nine tenths of them seen only once. Sequenced input: naive CD4+ T cells from blood. Sample subset: CD45RO-negative CD62L-positive naive CD4 T cells. The source of these receptors is a person aged 30 to 69 in good health.

The chain is built from TRBV29-1 and TRBJ1-1, with D possibly TRBD1 on 5 matching bases. V lost 5 bases, J lost 1 base, and 11 bases lay in between. Germline CDR1 is SQVTM and CDR2 is ANQGSEA. The CDR3 is made up of 13 amino acids. The CDR3 spells CSVLVTENTEAFF. The CDR3 bases are TGCAGCGTTTTGGTGACAGAGAACACTGAAGCTTTCTTT. Full variable domain (missing parts from reference TRBV29-1 and TRBJ1-1): SAVISQKPSRDICQRGTSLTIQCQVDSQVTMMFWYRQQPGQSLTLIATANQGSEATYESGFVIDKFPISRPNLTFSTLTVSNMSPEDSSIYLCSVLVTENTEAFFGQGTRLTVV.

Comment on this clone: The junction departs from germline at one end; a sequencing error may be responsible. The CDR3 DNA follows: TGTGCCAGCAGCTCCCTCGACACGATGAACACTGGAGCTTTCTTT. Translation gives CASSSLDTMNTGAFF. The chain joins TRBV7-2 to TRBJ1-1; D remains ambiguous. CDR1 is SGHTA and CDR2 is FQGNSA in the germline V gene. The CDR3 covers 15 residues.

This clone occurred once. The V gene is TRBV9, the J gene TRBJ2-5; possible D gene TRBD2, 5 bases. CDR3 size: 13 residues. Trimming took off 4 bases at V and 5 bases at J, with 12 bases between the two ends. The germline V gene has CDR1 SGDLS and CDR2 YYNGEE. The CDR3 DNA sequence: TGTGCCAGCAGCTCGAGGTCGGGGGAGACCCAGTACTTC. Translation gives CASSSRSGETQYF.

This chain links TRBV28 with TRBJ2-5, with D unresolved. CDR1 is MDHEN and CDR2 is SYDVKM in the germline V gene. This CDR3 comprises 12 residues. V lost 8 bases, J lost 2 bases, and 9 bases lay in between. CDR3: CASGSAQETQYF. The CDR3 DNA reads as TGTGCCAGCGGAAGCGCTCAAGAGACCCAGTACTTC.

CDR3 nucleotides: TGCGCCAGCAGCTTAGGAGTCGCAACTAATGAAAAACTGTTTTTT. It is translated as CASSLGVATNEKLFF. V is TRBV5-1 and J is TRBJ1-4; no firm D call. This CDR3 is built from 15 residues. Germline CDR1 is SGHRS and CDR2 is YFSETQ. Deletions cut 2 bases from V and 0 bases from J, with 8 bases between. The full variable domain, completed using reference TRBV5-1 and TRBJ1-4, is KAGVTQTPRYLIKTRGQQVTLSCSPISGHRSVSWYQQTPGQGLQFLFEYFSETQRNKGNFPGRFSGRQFSNSRSEMNVSTLELGDSALYLCASSLGVATNEKLFFGSGTQLSVL.